These 10 T cell receptor beta chains were sequenced from one sample in a study of CD8 T cells in ankylosing spondylitis. MiXCR was run by TCRdb on the 5' RACE reads, yielding one entry per CDR3 protein. The sample lists about 400,000 distinct CDR3 sequences, approximately 22% occurring once. Source material: blood, either unsorted or a sorted T cell fraction (not recorded which). All receptors derive from a male donor with ankylosing spondylitis or in good health (not recorded which).

The chain combines TRBV12-3 or TRBV12-4 with TRBJ2-5, with D possibly being TRBD1 (6 bases). Trimming shortened V by 6 bases and J by 2 bases, and 10 bases separated the two germline ends. The CDR3 is made up of 13 amino acids. In nucleotides, the CDR3 is TGTGCCAGCAGGACAGGAGCTCAAGAGACCCAGTACTTC. Its protein is CASRTGAQETQYF.

This clonotype was detected only a few times. This chain connects TRBV29-1 to TRBJ2-7, with D uncertain. The V end lost 1 base, the J end lost 2 bases, and 21 bases lay between the germline ends. Germline loops: CDR1 SQVTM, CDR2 ANQGSEA. This CDR3 comprises 17 residues. This chain's CDR3 is CSVEASRTGLDTYEQYF. The CDR3 coding sequence is TGCAGCGTTGAAGCCTCCCGGACGGGCCTTGATACCTACGAGCAGTACTTC.

This clonotype was counted many times. The rearrangement links TRBV29-1 to TRBJ2-1; D possibly matches TRBD1 or TRBD2 (5 bases each). CDR3 length: 14 residues. Trimming removed 5 bases from V and 6 bases from J, with 17 bases in between. Germline lookup yields CDR1 SQVTM and CDR2 ANQGSEA. This chain's CDR3 is CSVLSGTAGNEQFF. CDR3 bases: TGCAGCGTTCTATCCGGGACGGCCGGCAATGAGCAGTTCTTC.

The chain joins TRBV9 to TRBJ1-2; D perhaps matches TRBD1 (6 bases). The V gene lost 0 bases and the J gene lost 5 bases, with 20 bases spanning the gap. The CDR3 runs to 17 residues. Germline CDR1 and CDR2: SGDLS and YYNGEE. The CDR3 spells CASSVGLQGSTAYGYTF. CDR3 nucleotides: TGTGCCAGCAGCGTAGGGCTACAGGGCTCTACAGCTTATGGCTACACCTTC.

The chain carries TRBV7-8 and TRBJ2-3, with 8 positions matching TRBD2. Germline lookup yields CDR1 SGHVS and CDR2 FQNEAQ. Trimming at V came to 5 bases and at J to 5 bases, leaving 6 bases not matched to a gene. The CDR3 contains 14 residues. CDR3 residues: CASSLRAGGDTQYF. CDR3 sequence (DNA): TGTGCCAGCAGCCTTAGGGCGGGGGGAGATACGCAGTATTTT.

This clonotype showed up just a few times. V gene TRBV10-3 combines with J gene TRBJ2-7; D is possibly TRBD2 (5 bases). The length of the CDR3 is 15 residues. Trimming took 3 bases from V and 0 from J, leaving 12 bases between them. The germline gives CDR1 ENHRY, CDR2 SYGVKD. The CDR3, as DNA: TGTGCCATCAGTGAAACGGACTCTGGCTCCTACGAGCAGTACTTC. Translation gives CAISETDSGSYEQYF.

This chain uses TRBV5-5 with TRBJ2-3; 8 bases are a match to TRBD1. With 4 bases clipped from V and 0 bases from J, the junction kept 7 bases outside the gene matches. Germline CDR1 SGHKS, CDR2 YYEKEE (reference sequence). CDR3 length: 16 residues. The DNA for the CDR3 is TGTGCCAGCAGCGCTGGGACAGGCCCCAGCACAGATACGCAGTATTTT. Its translation is CASSAGTGPSTDTQYF.

This clonotype was counted between two and nine times. This chain uses TRBV29-1 with TRBJ1-2; 11 bases are a match to TRBD1. This CDR3 comprises 15 residues. Germline V CDR1 and CDR2: SQVTM, ANQGSEA. V was pared by 5 bases and J by 4 bases, with 9 bases of the junction left unmatched. CDR3 protein: CSVPGQGGFGYGYTF. The CDR3 DNA reads TGCAGCGTTCCGGGACAGGGGGGTTTCGGCTATGGCTACACCTTC.

This clonotype has only one observation. This sequence may be a read error, since a much larger clone differs from it by one base. The gene calls are TRBV29-1 and TRBJ1-3; D is undetermined. CDR1 and CDR2 (germline): SQVTM, ANQGSEA. CDR3 length: 11 amino acids. Trimming removed 4 bases from V and 1 base from J, with 2 bases in between. CDR3 loop: CSVVSGNTIYF. In nucleotides, the CDR3 is TGCAGCGTTGTATCTGGAAACACCATATATTTT.

This clonotype appeared a few times. V gene TRBV28 combines with J gene TRBJ2-7, with 10 bases that match TRBD1. The CDR3 covers 13 residues. The V gene's germline CDR1 is MDHEN and CDR2 SYDVKM. The V and J ends lost 5 bases and 6 bases, in that order; junction bases with no gene match: 4. The CDR3 coding sequence is TGTGCCAGCAGTCCGAGGACAGGGGGCGAGCAGTACTTC. Translated: CASSPRTGGEQYF.